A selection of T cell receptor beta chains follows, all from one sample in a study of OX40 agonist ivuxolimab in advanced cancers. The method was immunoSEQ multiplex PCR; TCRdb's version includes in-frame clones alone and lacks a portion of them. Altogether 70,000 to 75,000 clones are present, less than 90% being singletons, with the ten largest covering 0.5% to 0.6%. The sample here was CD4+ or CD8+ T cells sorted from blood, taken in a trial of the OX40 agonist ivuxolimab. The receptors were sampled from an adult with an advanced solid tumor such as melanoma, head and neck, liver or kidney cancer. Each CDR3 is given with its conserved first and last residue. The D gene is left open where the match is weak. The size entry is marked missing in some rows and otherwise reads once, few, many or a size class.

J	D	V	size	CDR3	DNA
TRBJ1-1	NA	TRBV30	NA	CAWSTTRNTEAFF	TGTGCCTGGAGTACGACAAGGAACACTGAAGCTTTCTTT
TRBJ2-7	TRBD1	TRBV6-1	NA	CASDRDRVNEQYF	TGTGCCAGCGATCGGGACAGGGTTAACGAGCAGTACTTC
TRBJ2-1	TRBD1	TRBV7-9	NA	CASSTGQGAYNEQFF	TGTGCCAGCAGCACCGGACAGGGGGCCTACAATGAGCAGTTCTTC
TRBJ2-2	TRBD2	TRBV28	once	CASTGLAATGELFF	TGTGCCAGCACCGGACTAGCGGCTACCGGGGAGCTGTTTTTT
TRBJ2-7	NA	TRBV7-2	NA	CASSLDHSYEQYF	TGTGCCAGCAGCTTAGACCATTCCTACGAGCAGTACTTC
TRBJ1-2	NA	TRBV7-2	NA	CASSQGDWNYGYTF	TGTGCCAGCAGCCAAGGGGATTGGAACTATGGCTACACCTTC
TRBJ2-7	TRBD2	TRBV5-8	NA	CASSYRTSGWDEQYF	TGTGCCAGCAGCTATCGGACTAGCGGGTGGGACGAGCAGTACTTC
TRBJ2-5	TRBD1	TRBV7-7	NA	CASSPDRRETQYF	TGTGCCAGCAGTCCGGACAGGAGGGAGACCCAGTACTTC
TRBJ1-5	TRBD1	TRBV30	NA	CAWSQGANQPQHF	TGTGCCTGGAGTCAGGGGGCGAATCAGCCCCAGCATTTT
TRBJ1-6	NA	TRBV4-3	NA	CASSQSTGSYNSPLHF	TGCGCCAGCAGCCAATCCACCGGCTCCTATAATTCACCCCTCCACTTT
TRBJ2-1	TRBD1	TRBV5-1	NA	CASSLDPQGTPYNEQFF	TGCGCCAGCAGCTTGGACCCACAGGGGACCCCTTACAATGAGCAGTTCTTC